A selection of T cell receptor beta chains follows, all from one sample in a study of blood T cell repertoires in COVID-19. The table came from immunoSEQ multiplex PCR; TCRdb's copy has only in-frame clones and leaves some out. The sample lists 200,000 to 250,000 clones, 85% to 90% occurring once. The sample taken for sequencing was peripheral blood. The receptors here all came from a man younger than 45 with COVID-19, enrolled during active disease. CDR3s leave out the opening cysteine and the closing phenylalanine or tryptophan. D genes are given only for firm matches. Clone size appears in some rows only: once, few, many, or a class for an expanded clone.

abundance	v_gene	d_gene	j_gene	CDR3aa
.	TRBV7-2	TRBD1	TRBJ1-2	ASSLVGTGGRGGYT
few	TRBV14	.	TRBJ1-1	ASSQVLGMGQSFRTEAF
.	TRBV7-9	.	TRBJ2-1	ASSLRDQGNEQF
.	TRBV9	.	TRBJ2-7	ASSVDEAYEQY
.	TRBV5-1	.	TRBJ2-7	ASSPSPGSSYEQY
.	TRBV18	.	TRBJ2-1	ASRLGGDHEQF
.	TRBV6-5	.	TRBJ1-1	ASSYLGAIEAF
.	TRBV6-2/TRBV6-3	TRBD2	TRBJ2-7	ASSYPSSGSYEQY
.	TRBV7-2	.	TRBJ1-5	ASSLVMGADQPQH
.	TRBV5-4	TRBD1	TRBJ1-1	ASSLTGGAGTEAF
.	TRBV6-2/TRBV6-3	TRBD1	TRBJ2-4	ASSYPTGIAKNIQY
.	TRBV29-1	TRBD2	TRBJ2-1	SVHSGRPYNEQF
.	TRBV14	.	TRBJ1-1	ASSLKQGARAF
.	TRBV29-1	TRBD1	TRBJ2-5	SGRQGRETQY
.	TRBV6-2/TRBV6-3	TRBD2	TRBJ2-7	ASSYSAGVYEQY
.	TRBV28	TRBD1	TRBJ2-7	ASSFPQTGTASYEQY
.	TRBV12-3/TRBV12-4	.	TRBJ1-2	ASSIDSRYGYT
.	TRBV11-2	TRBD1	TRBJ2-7	ASSSRMTGSGYEQY
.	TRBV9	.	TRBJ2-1	ASSGGGSSYNEQF
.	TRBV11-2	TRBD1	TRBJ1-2	ASSLGTGNAYGYT
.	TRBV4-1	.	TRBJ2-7	ASTLTPTSYEQY
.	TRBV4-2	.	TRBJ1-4	ASSSKRGDRMGEKLF
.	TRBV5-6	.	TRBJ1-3	ASSADLEGGNTIY
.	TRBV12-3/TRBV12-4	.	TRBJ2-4	ASSLQAGDIQY
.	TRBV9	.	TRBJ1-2	ASSVGVVLNYGYT
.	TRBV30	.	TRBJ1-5	AWRGEGPQH
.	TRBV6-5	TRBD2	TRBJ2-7	ASRKGLAGTYEQY
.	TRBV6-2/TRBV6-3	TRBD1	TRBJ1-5	ASSYSGAGGYQPQH
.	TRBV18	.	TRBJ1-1	ASSPTRGGIAF
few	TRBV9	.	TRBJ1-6	ASSVGGAPYNSPLH
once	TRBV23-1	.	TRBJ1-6	ASSPPDPHRGSYNSPLH
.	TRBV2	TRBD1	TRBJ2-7	ASTVQGDATYEQY
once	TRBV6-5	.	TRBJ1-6	ASSYDGRVDSPLH
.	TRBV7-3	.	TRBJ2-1	ASSPSNNEQF
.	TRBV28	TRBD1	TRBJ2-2	ASSRTGFRRGTSTGELF
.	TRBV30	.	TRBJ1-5	AWSGASLSNQPQH
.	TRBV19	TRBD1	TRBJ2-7	ASSSWDRSYEQY
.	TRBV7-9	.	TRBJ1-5	ASSLDFRGVAQPQH
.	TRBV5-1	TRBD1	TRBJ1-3	ASSSGGHSGNTIY
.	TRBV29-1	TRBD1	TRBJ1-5	SVLTQGEDQPQH
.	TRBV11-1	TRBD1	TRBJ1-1	ASSLGQETTEAF
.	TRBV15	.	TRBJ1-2	ATSNLKQDRIDYGYT
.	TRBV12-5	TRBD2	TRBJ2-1	ASGGGAREQF
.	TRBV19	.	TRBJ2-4	ASSPRTGIELRY
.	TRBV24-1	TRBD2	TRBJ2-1	ATSDSGLAGRYNEQF
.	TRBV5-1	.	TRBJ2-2	ASSSEPEGSGNTGELF
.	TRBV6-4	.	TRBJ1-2	ASSDSGDSKGYT
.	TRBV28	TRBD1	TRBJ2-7	ASSPHRGYSYEQY
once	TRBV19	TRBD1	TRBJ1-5	ASSPGTGENQPQH
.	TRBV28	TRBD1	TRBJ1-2	ASSSRDRPH
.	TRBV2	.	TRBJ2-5	ASSERPDREGTQY